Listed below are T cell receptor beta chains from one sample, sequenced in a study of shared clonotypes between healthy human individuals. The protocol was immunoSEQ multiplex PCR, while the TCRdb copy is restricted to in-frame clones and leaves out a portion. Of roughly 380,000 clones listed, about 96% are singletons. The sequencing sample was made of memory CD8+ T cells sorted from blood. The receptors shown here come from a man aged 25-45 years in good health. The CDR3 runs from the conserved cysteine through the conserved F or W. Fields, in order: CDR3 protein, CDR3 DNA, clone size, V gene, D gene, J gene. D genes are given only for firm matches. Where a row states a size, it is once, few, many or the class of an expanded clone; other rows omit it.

CDR3 protein: CASSGGSTDTQYF
CDR3 DNA: TGCGCCAGCAGCGGCGGGAGCACAGATACGCAGTATTTT
clone size: -
V gene: TRBV5-1
D gene: -
J gene: TRBJ2-3

CDR3 protein: CASSKPKSYEQYF
CDR3 DNA: TGTGCCAGCAGCAAGCCCAAATCCTACGAGCAGTACTTC
clone size: -
V gene: TRBV21-1
D gene: -
J gene: TRBJ2-7

CDR3 protein: CSVLAIDGTRSSDEQFF
CDR3 DNA: TGCAGCGTTTTGGCAATTGACGGGACTAGAAGTTCGGATGAGCAGTTCTTC
clone size: -
V gene: TRBV29-1
D gene: TRBD2
J gene: TRBJ2-1

CDR3 protein: CASSARKGQGAGGYTF
CDR3 DNA: TGTGCCAGCAGCGCACGTAAGGGACAGGGGGCAGGGGGCTACACCTTC
clone size: -
V gene: TRBV5-4
D gene: TRBD1
J gene: TRBJ1-2

CDR3 protein: CASSILQGATNYGYTF
CDR3 DNA: TGTGCCAGTAGTATACTCCAGGGGGCGACTAACTATGGCTACACCTTC
clone size: -
V gene: TRBV19
D gene: TRBD1
J gene: TRBJ1-2

CDR3 protein: CASSPGQTHRYTDTQYF
CDR3 DNA: TGCGCCAGCAGCCCCGGACAGACCCACCGCTACACAGATACGCAGTATTTT
clone size: -
V gene: TRBV5-1
D gene: -
J gene: TRBJ2-3

CDR3 protein: CASSRDREGGYTF
CDR3 DNA: TGTGCCAGCAGCCGCGACAGGGAGGGCGGCTACACCTTC
clone size: -
V gene: TRBV2
D gene: TRBD1
J gene: TRBJ1-2

CDR3 protein: CASSLGSGRGEQFF
CDR3 DNA: TGTGCCAGCAGCTTGGGTAGCGGGAGGGGTGAGCAGTTCTTC
clone size: -
V gene: TRBV5-6
D gene: TRBD2
J gene: TRBJ2-1

CDR3 protein: CASSLQGYSYEQYF
CDR3 DNA: TGTGCCAGCAGCTTGCAGGGGTACTCCTACGAGCAGTACTTC
clone size: -
V gene: TRBV5-6
D gene: -
J gene: TRBJ2-7

CDR3 protein: CASAGLSGANVLTF
CDR3 DNA: TGTGCCAGCGCGGGGCTCTCTGGGGCCAACGTCCTGACTTTC
clone size: -
V gene: TRBV2
D gene: -
J gene: TRBJ2-6

CDR3 protein: CASRRAGVYNEQFF
CDR3 DNA: TGTGCCAGCAGAAGAGCGGGAGTATACAATGAGCAGTTCTTC
clone size: -
V gene: TRBV6-5
D gene: TRBD2
J gene: TRBJ2-1

CDR3 protein: CASSLAALPGNTIYF
CDR3 DNA: TGCGCCAGCAGCTTGGCCGCTTTACCTGGAAACACCATATATTTT
clone size: -
V gene: TRBV5-1
D gene: -
J gene: TRBJ1-3

CDR3 protein: CASSLQLGNQPQHF
CDR3 DNA: TGTGCCAGCAGTCTACAGTTGGGCAATCAGCCCCAGCATTTT
clone size: -
V gene: TRBV27
D gene: -
J gene: TRBJ1-5

CDR3 protein: CAWSPFLTGELFF
CDR3 DNA: TGTGCCTGGAGTCCCTTCCTGACCGGGGAGCTGTTTTTT
clone size: -
V gene: TRBV30
D gene: -
J gene: TRBJ2-2

CDR3 protein: CASSQDPGSSSYNEQFF
CDR3 DNA: TGCGCCAGCAGCCAAGATCCTGGGTCGAGCTCCTACAATGAGCAGTTCTTC
clone size: -
V gene: TRBV4-1
D gene: -
J gene: TRBJ2-1

CDR3 protein: CASSLLAGTYNEQFF
CDR3 DNA: TGTGCCAGCAGCTTACTAGCGGGGACCTACAATGAGCAGTTCTTC
clone size: -
V gene: TRBV7-9
D gene: TRBD2
J gene: TRBJ2-1

CDR3 protein: CASSPAGVIYNEQFF
CDR3 DNA: TGTGCCAGCAGCCCAGCGGGAGTCATCTACAATGAGCAGTTCTTC
clone size: -
V gene: TRBV7-2
D gene: TRBD2
J gene: TRBJ2-1

CDR3 protein: CASSAGTVISYEQYF
CDR3 DNA: TGTGCCAGCTCCGCCGGGACAGTCATCTCCTACGAGCAGTACTTC
clone size: -
V gene: TRBV21-1
D gene: -
J gene: TRBJ2-7

CDR3 protein: CASSLAGTSAYEQYF
CDR3 DNA: TGTGCCAGCAGCTTGGCCGGGACTAGCGCCTACGAGCAGTACTTC
clone size: -
V gene: TRBV5-6
D gene: TRBD2
J gene: TRBJ2-7

CDR3 protein: CASSLGTQTQETQYF
CDR3 DNA: TGTGCCAGCAGTTTGGGGACTCAAACGCAAGAGACCCAGTACTTC
clone size: -
V gene: TRBV28
D gene: -
J gene: TRBJ2-5

CDR3 protein: CASSDTSGYNEQFF
CDR3 DNA: TGTGCCAGCAGCGATACTAGCGGATACAATGAGCAGTTCTTC
clone size: -
V gene: TRBV5-4
D gene: TRBD2
J gene: TRBJ2-1

CDR3 protein: CASSLGGFEQYF
CDR3 DNA: TGCGCCAGCAGCTTGGGGGGGTTCGAGCAGTACTTC
clone size: -
V gene: TRBV5-1
D gene: -
J gene: TRBJ2-7

CDR3 protein: CASSASTGTYGYTF
CDR3 DNA: TGTGCCAGCAGTGCATCGACAGGGACTTATGGCTACACCTTC
clone size: -
V gene: TRBV6-1
D gene: TRBD1
J gene: TRBJ1-2

CDR3 protein: CAIKETGELFF
CDR3 DNA: TGTGCCATCAAGGAGACCGGGGAGCTGTTTTTT
clone size: -
V gene: TRBV10-3
D gene: -
J gene: TRBJ2-2

CDR3 protein: CASSIDRGLSYNEQFF
CDR3 DNA: TGTGCCAGTAGTATCGACAGGGGCCTTTCCTACAATGAGCAGTTCTTC
clone size: -
V gene: TRBV19
D gene: TRBD1
J gene: TRBJ2-1

CDR3 protein: CAWTEGIRAKNIQYF
CDR3 DNA: TGTGCCTGGACCGAGGGCATTCGGGCCAAAAACATTCAGTACTTC
clone size: -
V gene: TRBV30
D gene: -
J gene: TRBJ2-4

CDR3 protein: CASSQARNTGELFF
CDR3 DNA: TGTGCCAGCAGCCAAGCCAGGAACACCGGGGAGCTGTTTTTT
clone size: -
V gene: TRBV4-2
D gene: -
J gene: TRBJ2-2

CDR3 protein: CASSLDSGLRSYNSPLHF
CDR3 DNA: TGTGCCAGCAGCTTAGATTCGGGACTGCGGTCCTATAATTCACCCCTCCACTTT
clone size: -
V gene: TRBV11-2
D gene: -
J gene: TRBJ1-6

CDR3 protein: CASSQEGAETQYF
CDR3 DNA: TGCGCCAGCAGCCAAGAGGGGGCAGAGACCCAGTACTTC
clone size: -
V gene: TRBV4-1
D gene: -
J gene: TRBJ2-5

CDR3 protein: CAWSVRETQYF
CDR3 DNA: TGTGCCTGGAGTGTACGTGAGACCCAGTACTTC
clone size: -
V gene: TRBV30
D gene: -
J gene: TRBJ2-5

CDR3 protein: CASSIGRNTQYF
CDR3 DNA: TGTGCCAGCAGCATCGGACGGAATACGCAGTATTTT
clone size: once
V gene: TRBV7-2
D gene: -
J gene: TRBJ2-3

CDR3 protein: CAWASGQGYNEQFF
CDR3 DNA: TGTGCCTGGGCCTCGGGACAGGGCTACAATGAGCAGTTCTTC
clone size: -
V gene: TRBV30
D gene: TRBD1
J gene: TRBJ2-1

CDR3 protein: CASRNLMNTEAFF
CDR3 DNA: TGTGCCAGCAGGAATCTCATGAACACTGAAGCTTTCTTT
clone size: -
V gene: TRBV5-6
D gene: -
J gene: TRBJ1-1

CDR3 protein: CASRPSGSYEQYF
CDR3 DNA: TGTGCCAGCAGGCCTAGCGGGAGTTACGAGCAGTACTTC
clone size: -
V gene: TRBV28
D gene: TRBD2
J gene: TRBJ2-7

CDR3 protein: CASSLFGTTDTQYF
CDR3 DNA: TGTGCCAGCAGCTTGTTCGGAACAACAGATACGCAGTATTTT
clone size: -
V gene: TRBV5-4
D gene: -
J gene: TRBJ2-3

CDR3 protein: CASSEVTTGSGDDTQYF
CDR3 DNA: TGTGCCAGCAGTGAAGTTACTACCGGGTCGGGAGACGATACGCAGTATTTT
clone size: -
V gene: TRBV2
D gene: -
J gene: TRBJ2-3

CDR3 protein: CASSLSTGGYGYTF
CDR3 DNA: TGTGCCAGCAGCTTATCGACAGGGGGCTATGGCTACACCTTC
clone size: -
V gene: TRBV7-2
D gene: TRBD1
J gene: TRBJ1-2

CDR3 protein: CASSLGAGGRGGTDTQYF
CDR3 DNA: TGTGCCAGCAGCTTAGGAGCGGGAGGACGCGGTGGCACAGATACGCAGTATTTT
clone size: -
V gene: TRBV13
D gene: TRBD2
J gene: TRBJ2-3

CDR3 protein: CASSAAGQHNSPLHF
CDR3 DNA: TGTGCCAGCAGTGCCGCCGGACAGCATAATTCACCCCTCCACTTT
clone size: -
V gene: TRBV25-1
D gene: -
J gene: TRBJ1-6

CDR3 protein: CASSLYNEKLFF
CDR3 DNA: TGTGCCAGCAGCTTATATAATGAAAAACTGTTTTTT
clone size: -
V gene: TRBV5-4
D gene: -
J gene: TRBJ1-4

CDR3 protein: CASSPGTRTDTQYF
CDR3 DNA: TGTGCCAGCAGCCCGGGGACTAGGACAGATACGCAGTATTTT
clone size: -
V gene: TRBV5-4
D gene: TRBD2
J gene: TRBJ2-3